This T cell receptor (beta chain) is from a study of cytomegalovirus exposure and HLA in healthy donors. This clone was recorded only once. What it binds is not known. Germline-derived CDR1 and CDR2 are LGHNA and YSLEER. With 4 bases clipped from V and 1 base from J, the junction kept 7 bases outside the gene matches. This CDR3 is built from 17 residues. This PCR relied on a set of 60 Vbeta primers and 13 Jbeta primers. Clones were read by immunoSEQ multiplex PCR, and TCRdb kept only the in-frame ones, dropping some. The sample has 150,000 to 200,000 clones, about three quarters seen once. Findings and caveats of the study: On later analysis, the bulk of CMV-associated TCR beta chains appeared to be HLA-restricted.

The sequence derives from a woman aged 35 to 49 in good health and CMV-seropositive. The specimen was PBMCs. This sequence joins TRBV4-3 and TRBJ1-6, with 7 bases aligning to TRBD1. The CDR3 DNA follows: TGCGCCAGCAGCCGGTCCCGGGACAGTTCCTATAATTCACCCCTCCACTTT. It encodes CASSRSRDSSYNSPLHF.